The source of this T cell receptor (beta chain) is a study of beta chain features in type 1 diabetes. Findings and caveats of the study: Possibly, sequencing cDNA over-represented cells that had high TCR expression levels.

CD4+ naive, central memory, regulatory and stem cell-like memory subsets were isolated by sorting on CD45RO/CCR7/CD25/CD127/CD95/CD27. Sequenced material consisted of expressed TCRB transcripts (all of the isolated RNA was reverse transcribed). The method was immunoSEQ multiplex PCR; TCRdb's version includes in-frame clones alone and lacks a portion of them. This table has around 300,000 clones, 9.5% to 12% appearing once. This clone was detected only a few times. Its antigen remains unidentified. V lost 5 bases to trimming and J lost 0 bases, with 14 bases between them. The germline V gene has CDR1 SGHTA and CDR2 FQGNSA. The CDR3 runs to 16 residues.

This clonotype was obtained from a woman aged 25 to 39 in good health. The sequenced material came from naive CD4+ T cells from blood. The chain uses TRBV7-2 and TRBJ2-4; no clear D. CDR3 sequence: CASSTQSRLAKNIQYF. CDR3 DNA: TGTGCCAGCAGCACACAGAGCAGATTAGCCAAAAACATTCAGTACTTC. Full variable domain (remainder filled in from reference TRBV7-2 and TRBJ2-4): GAGVSQSPSNKVTEKGKDVELRCDPISGHTALYWYRQSLGQGLEFLIYFQGNSAPDKSGLPSDRFSAERTGGSVSTLTIQRTQQEDSAVYLCASSTQSRLAKNIQYFGAGTRLSVL.